The TCR beta chain under discussion was sequenced for a study of naive and memory T cell subsets. For blood and skin samples, reverse transcription used TCR alpha and beta constant primers. Via MiXCR, TCRdb re-called the UMI-ligation and nested PCR reads, giving one row per CDR3 protein. Among 15,000 to 20,000 distinct CDR3 sequences, roughly 9% were seen once, and the ten largest hold about 6.5%. As for treatment: skin biopsy from PPD injection site in Mantoux-positive individual. Reverse transcription used DNase-treated unsorted total RNA, aiming for roughly 1 to 1,100 ng. The library had UMIs added by 3' ligation of an oligonucleotide to TCR cDNA. Biopsied sites were PPD injections in people with a positive Mantoux test. This clonotype was recorded a few times. V was pared by 5 bases and J by 2 bases, with 12 bases between. CDR3 size: 14 residues. Germline V gene lookup returns CDR1 LGHNA and CDR2 YSLEER.

This sequence was found in an adult in good health. The genes are TRBV4-3 and TRBJ1-2, with D possibly being TRBD1 (5 bases). Source: skin, taken from a tuberculin skin test site. The CDR3 loop is CASSAQGRNYGYTF. The CDR3, as DNA: TGCGCCAGCAGCGCCCAGGGACGGAACTATGGCTACACCTTC.